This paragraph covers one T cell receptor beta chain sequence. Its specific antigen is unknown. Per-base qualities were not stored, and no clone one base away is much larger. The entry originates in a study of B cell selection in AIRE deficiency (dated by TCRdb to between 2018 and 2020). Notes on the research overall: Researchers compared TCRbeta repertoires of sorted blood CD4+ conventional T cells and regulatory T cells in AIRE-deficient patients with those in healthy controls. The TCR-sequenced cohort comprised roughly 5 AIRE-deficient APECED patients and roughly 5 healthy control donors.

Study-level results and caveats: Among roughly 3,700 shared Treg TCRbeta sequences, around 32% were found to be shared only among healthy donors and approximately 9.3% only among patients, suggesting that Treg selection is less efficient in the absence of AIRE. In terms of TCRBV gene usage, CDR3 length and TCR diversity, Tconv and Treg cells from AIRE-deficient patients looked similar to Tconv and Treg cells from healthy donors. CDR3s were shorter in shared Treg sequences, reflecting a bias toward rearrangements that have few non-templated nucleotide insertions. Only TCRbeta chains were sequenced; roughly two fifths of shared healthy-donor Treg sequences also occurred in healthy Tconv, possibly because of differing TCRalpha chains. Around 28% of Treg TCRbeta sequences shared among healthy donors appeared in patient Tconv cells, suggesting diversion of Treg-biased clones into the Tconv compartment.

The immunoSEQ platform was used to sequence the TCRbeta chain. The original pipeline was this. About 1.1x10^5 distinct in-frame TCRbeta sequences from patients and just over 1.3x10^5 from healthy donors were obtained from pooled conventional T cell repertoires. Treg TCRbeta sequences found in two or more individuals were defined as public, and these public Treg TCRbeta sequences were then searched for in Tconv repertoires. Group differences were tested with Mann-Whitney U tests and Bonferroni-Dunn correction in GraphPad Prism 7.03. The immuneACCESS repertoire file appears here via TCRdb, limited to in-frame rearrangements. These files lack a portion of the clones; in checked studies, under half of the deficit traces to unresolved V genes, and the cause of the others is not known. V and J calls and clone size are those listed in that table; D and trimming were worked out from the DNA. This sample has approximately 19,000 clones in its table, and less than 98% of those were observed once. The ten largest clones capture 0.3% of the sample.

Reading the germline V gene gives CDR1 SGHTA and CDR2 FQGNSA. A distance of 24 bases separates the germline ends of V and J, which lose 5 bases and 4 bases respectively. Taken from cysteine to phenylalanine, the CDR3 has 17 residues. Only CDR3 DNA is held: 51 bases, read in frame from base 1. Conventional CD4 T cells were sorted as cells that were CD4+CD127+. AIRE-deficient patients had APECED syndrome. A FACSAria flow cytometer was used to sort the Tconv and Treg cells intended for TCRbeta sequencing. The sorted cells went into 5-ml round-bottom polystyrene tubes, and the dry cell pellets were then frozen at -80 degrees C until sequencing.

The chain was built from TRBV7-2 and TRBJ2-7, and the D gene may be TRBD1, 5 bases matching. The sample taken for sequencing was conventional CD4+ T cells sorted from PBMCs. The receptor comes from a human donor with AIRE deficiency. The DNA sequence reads TGTGCCAGCAGCCCCCCGCCTAGGGGTAGGGGATCATACGAGCAGTACTTC. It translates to CASSPPPRGRGSYEQYF. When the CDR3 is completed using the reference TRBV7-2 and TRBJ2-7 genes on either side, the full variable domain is GAGVSQSPSNKVTEKGKDVELRCDPISGHTALYWYRQSLGQGLEFLIYFQGNSAPDKSGLPSDRFSAERTGGSVSTLTIQRTQQEDSAVYLCASSPPPRGRGSYEQYFGPGTRLTVT.